Each of the 20 T cell receptor beta chains below was sequenced from the same sample in a study of T cells after yellow fever vaccination. TCRdb independently ran MiXCR on the 5' RACE reads; one entry per CDR3 protein. The sample has hundreds of thousands of distinct CDR3 sequences, roughly a sixth seen once. The sample in question was PBMCs, obtained before the yellow fever booster vaccination. The receptors were gathered from a young man who received the YFV17D yellow fever vaccine.

J is TRBJ2-1 and V is TRBV15; D gene unclear. CDR1 and CDR2 from the germline V gene are LNHNV and YYDKDF (reference sequence). The CDR3 extends over 13 amino acids. V dropped 5 bases and J dropped 6 bases, with 11 bases sitting between them. The CDR3 is CATSSRGGNEQFF. CDR3 DNA sequence: TGTGCCACCAGCTCCCGAGGCGGCAATGAGCAGTTCTTC.

The rearrangement uses TRBV5-1 and TRBJ1-2; no definite D call. Trimming left V 0 bases short and J 5 bases short, with 11 bases between. The CDR3 runs to 14 residues. Germline V gene sequence: CDR1 SGHRS, CDR2 YFSETQ. Written as DNA, the CDR3 is TGCGCCAGCAGCTTGGACAGAGTATGGTATGGCTACACCTTC. Protein product: CASSLDRVWYGYTF.

This clonotype was counted only a few times. The chain carries TRBV7-2 and TRBJ1-1, with D perhaps matching TRBD1 (5 bases). Germline CDR1 SGHTA, CDR2 FQGNSA. V lost 3 bases and J lost 0, with 11 bases in between. CDR3 length equals 15 residues. The CDR3 DNA sequence: TGTGCCAGCAGCTTCGGGGCAGCGATGAACACTGAAGCTTTCTTT. It codes for CASSFGAAMNTEAFF.

The CDR3 sequence: CASSFSGGPGYGYTF. Here the CDR3 DNA reads TGTGCCAGCAGTTTCTCAGGGGGCCCAGGCTATGGCTACACCTTC. This chain connects TRBV12-3 or TRBV12-4 to TRBJ1-2, with TRBD1 identical over 8 bases. The J segment lost 4 bases and the V segment lost 3 bases, leaving 7 bases of the junction unmatched. The CDR3 sequence is 15 residues long.

V gene TRBV3-1 combines with J gene TRBJ2-4; D is undetermined. The CDR3 is 13 residues long. Germline loops: CDR1 LGHDT, CDR2 YNNKEL (reference sequence). V lost 1 base, J lost 12 bases, and 13 bases lay in between. The CDR3 loop reads CASSQGGGPAQYF. The CDR3 nucleotides are TGTGCCAGCAGCCAAGGGGGTGGGCCAGCTCAGTACTTC.

This clonotype was counted ten times or more. V and J are TRBV4-1 and TRBJ1-3; D ambiguous. The CDR3 has 15 amino acids. Germline V lookup: CDR1 MGHRA, CDR2 YSYEKL. The V end was cut by 4 bases, the J end by 0 bases, with 10 bases between. The CDR3 here is CASSPTPSSGNTIYF. DNA for the CDR3: TGCGCCAGCAGCCCCACCCCGAGCTCTGGAAACACCATATATTTT.

This chain uses TRBV5-1 with TRBJ1-1, with D perhaps TRBD1 (6 bases). This CDR3 spans 16 amino acids. The V gene lost 4 bases and the J gene lost 3 bases, with 19 bases spanning the gap. Looked up from germline, CDR1 is SGHRS and CDR2 is YFSETQ. The CDR3 loop reads CASSRRGILRDTEAFF. The DNA of the CDR3 is TGCGCCAGCAGCCGGAGGGGGATCCTTCGGGACACTGAAGCTTTCTTT.

This clonotype turned up a few times. The chain joins TRBV6-1 to TRBJ1-2, with TRBD1 matching over 8 bases. CDR1 and CDR2 (germline): MNHNS, SASEGT. V lost 2 bases, J lost 1 base, and 6 bases stayed unmatched. This CDR3 has 16 residues. The CDR3 region has the DNA TGTGCCAGCAGTGAACTAACAGGGGGGGATAACTATGGCTACACCTTC. Translation: CASSELTGGDNYGYTF.

The sample holds many counts of this clonotype. The chain joins TRBV6-1 to TRBJ1-5, with unresolved D. Germline loops: CDR1 MNHNS, CDR2 SASEGT. V was trimmed by 3 bases and J by 2 bases, leaving 8 bases between them. The CDR3 consists of 14 residues. The CDR3 loop is CASSEASGNQPQHF. In DNA, the CDR3 is TGTGCCAGCAGTGAGGCTAGTGGCAATCAGCCCCAGCATTTT.

The chain employs TRBV24-1 and TRBJ2-5; 7 bases map to TRBD2. This CDR3 comprises 18 residues. Germline CDR1 and CDR2: KGHDR and SFDVKD. J gave up 5 bases and V 3 bases, and 17 bases lay outside the gene matches. CDR3 DNA: TGTGCCACCAGTGATGCGGGGGACCTAGGCGGCTCCGGGGAGACCCAGTACTTC. Its translation: CATSDAGDLGGSGETQYF.

This clonotype was observed many times. The V gene is TRBV7-9, the J gene TRBJ1-1; no clear D gene. The CDR3 length is 16 residues. The V gene lost 1 base and the J gene lost 0 bases, with 12 bases spanning the gap. Germline loops: CDR1 SEHNR, CDR2 FQNEAQ (reference sequence). CDR3 sequence reads: CASSLGDPVMNTEAFF. The CDR3 DNA is TGTGCCAGCAGCTTAGGTGATCCAGTTATGAACACTGAAGCTTTCTTT.

This chain links TRBV6-1 with TRBJ2-7; D call uncertain. The CDR3 loop spans 14 amino acids. The V gene's germline CDR1 is MNHNS and CDR2 SASEGT. The V and J ends lost 5 bases and 2 bases respectively, with 13 bases between them. The CDR3 here is CASSYDRVAYEQYV. CDR3 nucleotide sequence: TGTGCCAGCAGTTATGACCGGGTCGCCTACGAGCAGTACGTC.

The chain is built from TRBV11-2 and TRBJ2-3; D is unresolved. V lost 5 bases and J lost 2, with 17 bases in between. CDR3 size: 16 residues. Germline loops: CDR1 SGHAT, CDR2 FQNNGV. CDR3 protein: CASSPPGVASTDTQYF. In nucleotides, the CDR3 is TGTGCCAGCAGCCCCCCTGGGGTCGCCTCCACAGATACGCAGTATTTT.

In this sample, this clonotype turned up a few times. The rearrangement joins TRBV5-1 to TRBJ2-5, with 10 bases lining up with TRBD2. The CDR3 is made up of 16 amino acids. J lost 2 bases, V lost 3 bases, and 7 bases had no gene match. Per germline, CDR1 SGHRS and CDR2 YFSETQ. The CDR3 DNA reads TGCGCCAGCAGCTCCGGACTAGCGGTGACTCAAGAGACCCAGTACTTC. This encodes CASSSGLAVTQETQYF.

V is TRBV4-2 and J is TRBJ1-4; weak D call: TRBD1 (5 bases). Germline V gene sequence: CDR1 LGHNA, CDR2 YNFKEQ. Between the trimmed V and J ends, which lost 3 bases and 6 bases, there was a span of 17 bases. The CDR3 has 16 residues. CDR3 nucleotides: TGTGCCAGCAGCCATGAGACAGAAAACGAGGATGAAAAACTGTTTTTT. It specifies CASSHETENEDEKLFF.

This clonotype came up many times. The chain uses TRBV20-1 and TRBJ1-1, with 7 bases that match TRBD1. Germline loops: CDR1 DFQATT, CDR2 SNEGSKA (reference sequence). The CDR3 spans 13 residues. J lost 3 bases, V lost 6 bases, and 7 bases had no gene match. CDR3 DNA: TGCAGTGCCCGCAGTGACAGGGACACTGAAGCTTTCTTT. This encodes CSARSDRDTEAFF.

There are many counts of this clonotype. J is TRBJ2-1 and V is TRBV4-2; D not certain. The CDR3 spans 13 residues. Trimming took off 1 base at V and 10 bases at J, with 11 bases between the two ends. CDR1 and CDR2 (germline): LGHNA, YNFKEQ. CDR3 sequence (DNA): TGTGCCAGCAGCCAAGGAACACTTGGAGAGCAGTTCTTC. This gives the protein CASSQGTLGEQFF.

The chain is built from TRBV7-7 and TRBJ2-7; 10 nucleotides align to TRBD2. The V gene's germline CDR1 is SSHAT and CDR2 FNYEAQ (reference sequence). The CDR3 is 18 amino acids. This CDR3 is CASSHGRQGLAAVYEQYV. The DNA of the CDR3 is TGTGCTAGCAGCCATGGTCGACAAGGACTAGCGGCCGTCTACGAGCAGTACGTC.

This clonotype was observed a single time. This chain joins TRBV27 and TRBJ2-1; 8 nucleotides align to TRBD1. The CDR3 contains 14 residues. Looked up from germline, CDR1 is MNHEY and CDR2 is SMNVEV (reference sequence). The V segment lost 6 bases and the J segment 3 bases; nucleotides outside the gene matches: 4. The CDR3 region is CASSPDRVYNEQFF. In nucleotides, the CDR3 is TGTGCCAGCAGCCCGGACAGGGTCTACAATGAGCAGTTCTTC.

The sample holds a few counts of this clonotype. The chain couples TRBV7-9 to TRBJ2-1; D is possibly TRBD2 (6 bases). Germline CDR1 and CDR2: SEHNR and FQNEAQ (reference sequence). Trimming removed 5 bases from V and 7 bases from J, with 30 bases in between. The CDR3 is 19 residues long. CDR3 DNA sequence: TGTGCCAGCAGCCCCCCTCGGGGGTCCCCGGCCAAATTCCGAAATGAGCAGTTCTTC. It encodes CASSPPRGSPAKFRNEQFF.